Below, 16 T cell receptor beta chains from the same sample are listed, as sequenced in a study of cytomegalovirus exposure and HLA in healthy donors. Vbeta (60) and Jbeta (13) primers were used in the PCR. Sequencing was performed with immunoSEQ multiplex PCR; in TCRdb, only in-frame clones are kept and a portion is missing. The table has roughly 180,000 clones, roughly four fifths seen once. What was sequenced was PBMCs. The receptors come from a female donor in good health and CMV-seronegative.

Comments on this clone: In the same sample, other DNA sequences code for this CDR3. CDR3 region: CAWSRDRPRGYTF. CDR3 DNA: TGTGCCTGGAGTAGGGACAGACCTAGAGGCTACACCTTC. V is TRBV30 and J is TRBJ1-2; 7 nucleotides align to TRBD1. Germline-derived CDR1 and CDR2 are GTSNPN and SVGIG (reference sequence). CDR3 size: 13 residues. V lost 2 bases and J lost 8; bases outside the gene matches: 8.

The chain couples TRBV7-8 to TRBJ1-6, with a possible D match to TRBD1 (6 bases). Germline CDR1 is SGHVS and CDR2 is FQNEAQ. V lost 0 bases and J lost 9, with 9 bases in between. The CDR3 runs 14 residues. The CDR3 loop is CASSLAQGSSPLHF. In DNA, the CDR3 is TGTGCCAGCAGCTTAGCGCAGGGGAGTTCACCCCTCCACTTT.

CDR3 bases: TGTGCCACGACCAGGGGGGCCTCCTACGAGCAGTACTTC. Translation: CATTRGASYEQYF. The J gene is TRBJ2-7, the V gene TRBV2; D might be TRBD1 (7 bases). The germline CDR1 and CDR2 sequences are SNHLY and FYNNEI. CDR3 size: 13 residues. The germline V and J ends were trimmed by 10 bases and 0 bases, with 13 bases remaining between them.

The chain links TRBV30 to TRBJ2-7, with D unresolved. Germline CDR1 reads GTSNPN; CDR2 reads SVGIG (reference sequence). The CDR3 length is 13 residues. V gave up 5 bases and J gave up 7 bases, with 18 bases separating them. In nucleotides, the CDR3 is TGTGCCTGGTCCCAGGCCTCTCTTGGGGAGCAGTACTTC. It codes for CAWSQASLGEQYF. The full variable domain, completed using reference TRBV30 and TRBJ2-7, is SQTIHQWPATLVQPVGSPLSLECTVEGTSNPNLYWYRQAAGRGLQLLFYSVGIGQISSEVPQNLSASRPQDRQFILSSKKLLLSDSGFYLCAWSQASLGEQYFGPGTRLTVT.

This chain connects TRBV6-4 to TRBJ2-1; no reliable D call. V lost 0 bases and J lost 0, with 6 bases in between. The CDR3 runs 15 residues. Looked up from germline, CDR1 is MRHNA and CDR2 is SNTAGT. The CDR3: CASSDSADSYNEQFF. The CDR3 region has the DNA TGTGCCAGCAGTGACTCGGCAGACTCCTACAATGAGCAGTTCTTC.

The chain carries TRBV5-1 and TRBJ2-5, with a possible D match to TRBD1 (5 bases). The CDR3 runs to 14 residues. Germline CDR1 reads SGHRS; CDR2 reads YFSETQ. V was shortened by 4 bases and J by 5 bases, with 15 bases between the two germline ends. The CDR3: CASSPARAIETQYF. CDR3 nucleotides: TGCGCCAGCAGCCCGGCCAGGGCGATTGAGACCCAGTACTTC.

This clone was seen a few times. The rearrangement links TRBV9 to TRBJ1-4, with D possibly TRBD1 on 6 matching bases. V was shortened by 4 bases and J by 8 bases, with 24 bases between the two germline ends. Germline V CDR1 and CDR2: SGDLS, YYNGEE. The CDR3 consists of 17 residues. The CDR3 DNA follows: TGTGCCAGCAGCCCCGCGAAAACTCCGGGACATCTGGAAAAACTGTTTTTT. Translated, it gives CASSPAKTPGHLEKLFF.

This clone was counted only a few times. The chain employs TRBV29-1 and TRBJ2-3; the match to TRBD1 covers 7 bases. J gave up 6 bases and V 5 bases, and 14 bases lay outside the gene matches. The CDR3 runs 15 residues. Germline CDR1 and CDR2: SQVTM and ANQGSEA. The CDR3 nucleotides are TGCAGCGTTCACCACGGGACAGCCCGAGGGGATACGCAGTATTTT. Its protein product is CSVHHGTARGDTQYF.

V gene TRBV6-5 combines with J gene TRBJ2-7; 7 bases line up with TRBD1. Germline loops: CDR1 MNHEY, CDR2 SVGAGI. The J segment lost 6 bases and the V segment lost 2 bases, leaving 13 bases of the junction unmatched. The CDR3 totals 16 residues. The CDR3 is CASSYPNRGPSTEQYF. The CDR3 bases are TGTGCCAGCAGTTACCCCAACAGGGGCCCGAGTACCGAGCAGTACTTC.

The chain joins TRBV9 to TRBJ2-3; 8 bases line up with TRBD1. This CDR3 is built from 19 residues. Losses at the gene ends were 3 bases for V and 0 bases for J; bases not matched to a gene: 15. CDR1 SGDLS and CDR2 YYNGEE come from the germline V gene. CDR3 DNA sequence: TGTGCCAGCAGCGAGAGTAGGACAGGGATCTCCCCTAGCACAGATACGCAGTATTTT. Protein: CASSESRTGISPSTDTQYF.

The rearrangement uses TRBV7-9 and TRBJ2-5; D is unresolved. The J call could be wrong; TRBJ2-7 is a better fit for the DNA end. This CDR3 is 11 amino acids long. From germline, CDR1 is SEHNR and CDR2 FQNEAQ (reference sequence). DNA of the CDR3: TGTGCCAGCAGCTTACACTACGAGCAGTACTTC. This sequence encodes CASSLHYEQYF.

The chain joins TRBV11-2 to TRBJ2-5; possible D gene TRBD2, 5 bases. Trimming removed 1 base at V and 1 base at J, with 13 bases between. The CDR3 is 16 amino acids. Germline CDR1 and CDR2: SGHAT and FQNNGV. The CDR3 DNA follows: TGTGCCAGCAGCTTAGGATTAGCGCCAGTCCAAGAGACCCAGTACTTC. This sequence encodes CASSLGLAPVQETQYF.

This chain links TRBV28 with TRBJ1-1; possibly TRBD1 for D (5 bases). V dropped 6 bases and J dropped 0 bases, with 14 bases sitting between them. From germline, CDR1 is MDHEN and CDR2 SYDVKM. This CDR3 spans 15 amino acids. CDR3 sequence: CASSPGGLMNTEAFF. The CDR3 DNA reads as TGTGCCAGCAGCCCCGGGGGTCTGATGAACACTGAAGCTTTCTTT.

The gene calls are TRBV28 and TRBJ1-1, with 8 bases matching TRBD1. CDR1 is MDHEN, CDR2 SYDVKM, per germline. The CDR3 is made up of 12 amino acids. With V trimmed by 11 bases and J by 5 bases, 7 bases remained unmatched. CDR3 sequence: CASSGGYTEAFF. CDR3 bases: TGTGCCTCCTCAGGGGGCTATACTGAAGCTTTCTTT. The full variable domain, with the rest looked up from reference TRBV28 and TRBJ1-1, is DVKVTQSSRYLVKRTGEKVFLECVQDMDHENMFWYRQDPGLGLRLIYFSYDVKMKEKGDIPEGYSVSREKKERFSLILESASTNQTSMYLCASSGGYTEAFFGQGTRLTVV.

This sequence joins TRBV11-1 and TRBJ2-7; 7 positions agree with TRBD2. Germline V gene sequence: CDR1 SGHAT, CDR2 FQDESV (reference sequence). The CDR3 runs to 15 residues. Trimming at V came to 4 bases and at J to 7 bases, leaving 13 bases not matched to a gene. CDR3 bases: TGTGCCAGCAGCTCCGGCGGGGGTCGGGTTGGTGAGCAGTACTTC. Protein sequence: CASSSGGGRVGEQYF. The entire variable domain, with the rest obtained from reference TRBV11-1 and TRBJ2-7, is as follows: EAEVAQSPRYKITEKSQAVAFWCDPISGHATLYWYRQILGQGPELLVQFQDESVVDDSQLPKDRFSAERLKGVDSTLKIQPAELGDSAMYLCASSSGGGRVGEQYFGPGTRLTVT.

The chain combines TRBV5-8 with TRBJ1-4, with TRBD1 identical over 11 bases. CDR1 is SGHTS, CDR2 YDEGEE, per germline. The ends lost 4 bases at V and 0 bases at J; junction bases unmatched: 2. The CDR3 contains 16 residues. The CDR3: CASSTGQGATNEKLFF. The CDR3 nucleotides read TGTGCCAGCAGCACGGGACAGGGGGCAACTAATGAAAAACTGTTTTTT.